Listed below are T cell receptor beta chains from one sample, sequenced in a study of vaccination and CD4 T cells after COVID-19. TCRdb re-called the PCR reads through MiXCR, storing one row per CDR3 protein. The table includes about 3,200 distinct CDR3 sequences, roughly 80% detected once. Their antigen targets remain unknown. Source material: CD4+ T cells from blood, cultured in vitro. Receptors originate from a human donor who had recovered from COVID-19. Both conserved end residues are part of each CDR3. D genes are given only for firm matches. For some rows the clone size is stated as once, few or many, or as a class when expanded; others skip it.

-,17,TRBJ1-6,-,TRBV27,TGTGCCAGCAGCCCTAGGCGGAGGGGGGACTATAATTCACCCCTCCACTTT,CASSPRRRGDYNSPLHF
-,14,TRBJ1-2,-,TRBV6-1,TGTGCCAGCAGTCTGGGACTTGGACAGACTGGCTACACCTTC,CASSLGLGQTGYTF
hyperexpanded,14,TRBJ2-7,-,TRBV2,TGTGCCAGCAGTGAACTCATGGGCTCCTACGAGCAGTACTTC,CASSELMGSYEQYF
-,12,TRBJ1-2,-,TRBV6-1,TGTGCCATCAGAGAGGACAGCTATGGCTACACCTTC,CAIREDSYGYTF
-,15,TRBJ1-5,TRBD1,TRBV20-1,TGCAGTGTCTCGACAGGGACGAGTAGCAATCAGCCCCAGCATTTT,CSVSTGTSSNQPQHF
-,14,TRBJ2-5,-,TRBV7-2,TGTGCCAGCAGCGGTAGACTAAGATCTGAGACCCAGTACTTC,CASSGRLRSETQYF
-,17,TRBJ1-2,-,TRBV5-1,TGCGCCAGCAGCTTGTACCACAGTTTAAGCTCGACCTATGGCTACACCTTC,CASSLYHSLSSTYGYTF
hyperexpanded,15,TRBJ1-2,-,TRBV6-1,TGTGCCAGCAGCCCACGGGAGGCCGGAGTGGGAGGCTACACCTTC,CASSPREAGVGGYTF
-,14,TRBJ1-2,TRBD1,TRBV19,TGTGCCAGTAGTGCCACACAGGGGGCATATGGCTACACCTTC,CASSATQGAYGYTF
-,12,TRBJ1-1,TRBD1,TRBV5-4,TGTGCCAGCAGCTTACAGGGGGCTGCAGCTTTCTTT,CASSLQGAAAFF
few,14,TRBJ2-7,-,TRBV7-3,TGTGCCAGCAGCTTTTCACCAGGGTCCTACGAGCAGTACTTC,CASSFSPGSYEQYF
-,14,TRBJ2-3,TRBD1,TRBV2,TGTGCCAGCAGTGAGGGACAGGTGACAGATACGCAGTATTTT,CASSEGQVTDTQYF
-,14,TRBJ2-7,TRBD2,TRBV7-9,TGTGCCAGCGGATCTAGCGGGGGGCCAGCCGAGCAGTACTTC,CASGSSGGPAEQYF
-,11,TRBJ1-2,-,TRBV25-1,TGTGCCTTAGCAGAAGGGTTTGGCTACACCTTC,CALAEGFGYTF
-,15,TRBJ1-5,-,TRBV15,TGTGCCACCAGCAGTCGACAGTCTAGCAATCAGCCCCAGCATTTT,CATSSRQSSNQPQHF
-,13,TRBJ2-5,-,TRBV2,TGTGCCAGCAGCGTCAATCTCCAAGAGACCCAGTACTTC,CASSVNLQETQYF
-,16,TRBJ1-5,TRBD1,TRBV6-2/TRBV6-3,TGTGCCAGCAGTAAGACAGGGGTGGGAAGCAATCAGCCCCAGCATTTT,CASSKTGVGSNQPQHF
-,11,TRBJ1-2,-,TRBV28,TGTGCCAGCAGTGCCAACACGGGCTACACCTTC,CASSANTGYTF
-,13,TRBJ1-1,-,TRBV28,TGTGCCAGCAAACGGGGGACGAACACTGAAGCTTTCTTT,CASKRGTNTEAFF
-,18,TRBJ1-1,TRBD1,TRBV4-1,TGCGCCAGCAGCCAAGCAGGAACAGGACAGGTATTGAACACTGAAGCTTTCTTT,CASSQAGTGQVLNTEAFF
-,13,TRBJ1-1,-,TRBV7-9,TGTGCCAGCAGCCAGGCCGGAGGCACTGAAGCTTTCTTT,CASSQAGGTEAFF
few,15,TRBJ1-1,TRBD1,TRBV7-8,TGTGCCAGCAGCGAGAACAGGGGGGATAACACTGAAGCTTTCTTT,CASSENRGDNTEAFF
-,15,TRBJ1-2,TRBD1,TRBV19,TGTGCCAGTACCCCGCAACAGGGGGCGGGGGATGGCTACACCTTC,CASTPQQGAGDGYTF
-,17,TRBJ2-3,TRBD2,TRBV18,TGTGCCAGCTCACCCCGTGGCGGGCCGGCGGGAGCAGATACGCAGTATTTT,CASSPRGGPAGADTQYF
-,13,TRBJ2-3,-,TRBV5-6,TGTGCCAGCAATAGGATTACCACAGATACGCAGTATTTT,CASNRITTDTQYF
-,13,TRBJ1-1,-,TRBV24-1,TGTGCCACCAGTGAAGGGGGTGGTACTGAAGCTTTCTTT,CATSEGGGTEAFF
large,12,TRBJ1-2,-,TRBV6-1,TGTGCCAGCAGTGGCAGATTGGGTGGCTACACCTTC,CASSGRLGGYTF
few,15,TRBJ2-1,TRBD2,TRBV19,TGTGCCAGTAAGACTGCTAGCGGGGGGACTAATGAGCAGTTCTTC,CASKTASGGTNEQFF
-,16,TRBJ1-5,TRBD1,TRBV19,TGTGCCAGTACCCGGGGAGGACAGGGGGGCCATCAGCCCCAGCATTTT,CASTRGGQGGHQPQHF
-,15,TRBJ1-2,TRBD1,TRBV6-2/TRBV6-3,TGTGCCAGCGCGGGGAGACAGGGAAGTTTCTATGGCTACACCTTC,CASAGRQGSFYGYTF
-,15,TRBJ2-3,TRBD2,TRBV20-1,TGCAGTGCCAGACCCCCAGCGGGGCGAGTCGATACGCAGTATTTT,CSARPPAGRVDTQYF
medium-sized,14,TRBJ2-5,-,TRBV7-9,TGTGCCAGCAGCCCTCGGACGGGGGTGGAGACCCAGTACTTC,CASSPRTGVETQYF
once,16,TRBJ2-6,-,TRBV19,TGTGCCAGTAGTATAACCGGGAAGTCTGGGGCCAACGTCCTGACTTTC,CASSITGKSGANVLTF
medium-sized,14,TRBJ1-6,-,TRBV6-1,TGTGCCAGCAGTGAGAGGGGGTTTAACTCACCCCTCCACTTT,CASSERGFNSPLHF
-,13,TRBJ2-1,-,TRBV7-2,TGTGCCAGCAGCTTACGGGCAGGGTATGAGCAGTTCTTC,CASSLRAGYEQFF
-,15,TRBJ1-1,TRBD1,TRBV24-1,TGTGCCACCAGTGACCCCGGGACAGGCAACACTGAAGCTTTCTTT,CATSDPGTGNTEAFF
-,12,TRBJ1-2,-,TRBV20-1,TGCAGTGCCAGTCGTGGGTCCGATGGTTACACCTTC,CSASRGSDGYTF
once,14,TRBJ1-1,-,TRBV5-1,TGCGCCAGCAGCTTGGAGTTGGGGGACACTGAAGCTTTCTTT,CASSLELGDTEAFF
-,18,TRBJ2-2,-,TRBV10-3,TGTGCCATCAGTGAGTCGATACTGGCGGGGCAGAACACCGGGGAGCTGTTTTTT,CAISESILAGQNTGELFF
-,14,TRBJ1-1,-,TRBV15,TGTGCCACCAGCAGAGCACCGCAGAACACTGAAGCTTTCTTT,CATSRAPQNTEAFF
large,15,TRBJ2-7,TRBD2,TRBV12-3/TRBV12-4,TGTGCCAGCAGTAGTAGCGGGGGGAACTCCTACGAGCAGTACTTC,CASSSSGGNSYEQYF
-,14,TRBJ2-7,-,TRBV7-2,TGTGCCAGCAGCCCCGACGCAGGGTCCTACGAGCAGTACTTC,CASSPDAGSYEQYF
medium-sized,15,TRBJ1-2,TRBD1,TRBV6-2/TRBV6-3,TGTGCCAGCAGTGCTCGACAGGGGGTCCCCTATGGCTACACCTTC,CASSARQGVPYGYTF
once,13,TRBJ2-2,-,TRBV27,TGTGCCAGCAGTGGGGACGGGGCCGGGGAGCTGTTTTTT,CASSGDGAGELFF
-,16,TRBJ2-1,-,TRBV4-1,TGCGCCAGCAGCCAAATTGGGGGAAGTGGAGTCAATGAGCAGTTCTTC,CASSQIGGSGVNEQFF
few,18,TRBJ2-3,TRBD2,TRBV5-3,TGTGCCAGAAGAAAGGAGATTCTAGCGGGGGGGGGCACAGATACGCAGTATTTT,CARRKEILAGGGTDTQYF
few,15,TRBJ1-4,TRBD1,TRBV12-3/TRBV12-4,TGTGCCAGCAGTTTAGCGGGACAGGCTAATGAAAAACTGTTTTTT,CASSLAGQANEKLFF
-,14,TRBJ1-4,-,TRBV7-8,TGTGCCAGCAGCTTCTCCGGGACACCTGAAAAACTGTTTTTT,CASSFSGTPEKLFF
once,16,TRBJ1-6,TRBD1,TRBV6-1,TGTGCCGCAGGGTCCGCCGGGACAGATTATAATTCACCCCTCCACTTT,CAAGSAGTDYNSPLHF
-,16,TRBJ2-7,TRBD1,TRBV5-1,TGCGCCAGCAGCCCTTATGGCGGGACAGGTTCCTACGAGCAGTACTTC,CASSPYGGTGSYEQYF
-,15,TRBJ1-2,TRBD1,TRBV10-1,TGCGCCAGCAGTGAGTCGGCAGGGGGCAACTATGGCTACACCTTC,CASSESAGGNYGYTF
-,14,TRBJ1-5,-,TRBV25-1,TGTGCCAGCAGTGACCAAATCACAGGTTTACCCCAGCATTTT,CASSDQITGLPQHF
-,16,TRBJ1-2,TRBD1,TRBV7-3,TGTGCCAGCACCTTGACTCCGGGACAGGGGGCGGTTGGCTACACCTTC,CASTLTPGQGAVGYTF
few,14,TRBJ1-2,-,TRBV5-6,TGTGCCAGCAGCTTGGGCAGTACAGGGCAAGGCTACACCTTC,CASSLGSTGQGYTF
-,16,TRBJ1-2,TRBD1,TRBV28,TGTGCCAGCAGTTCAGAAGACAGGGGGCCTGCTAAGGGCTACACCTTC,CASSSEDRGPAKGYTF